The rows below give T cell receptor beta chains drawn from one sample of a study of shared clonotypes between healthy human individuals. Data came from immunoSEQ multiplex PCR; TCRdb stores just in-frame clones and leaves some out. This sample yields 2 million to 2.5 million clones, of which approximately 95% are seen a single time; roughly 0.13% belongs to the top ten. What was sequenced was naive CD4+ T cells sorted from blood. The receptors stem from a man aged 18-30 years in good health. Both conserved end residues are part of each CDR3. A D gene is named only where the DNA matches it firmly. Clone size is shown for a subset of rows, as once, few, many or a class of expanded clone.

j_call: TRBJ2-7
v_call: TRBV7-9
d_call: TRBD2
clone_size: -
cdr3_aa: CASSWTSYEQYF
cdr3_nt: TGTGCCAGCAGCTGGACTAGCTACGAGCAGTACTTC

j_call: TRBJ2-2
v_call: TRBV5-4
d_call: -
clone_size: -
cdr3_aa: CASSKGGLANTGELFF
cdr3_nt: TGTGCCAGCAGCAAGGGGGGTCTCGCGAACACCGGGGAGCTGTTTTTT

j_call: TRBJ1-5
v_call: TRBV6-6
d_call: -
clone_size: -
cdr3_aa: CASIPGAHSNQPQHF
cdr3_nt: TGTGCCAGCATCCCTGGGGCCCATAGCAATCAGCCCCAGCATTTT

j_call: TRBJ1-2
v_call: TRBV5-4
d_call: TRBD1
clone_size: -
cdr3_aa: CASSLLGQGTNYGYTF
cdr3_nt: TGTGCCAGCAGCTTATTGGGACAGGGAACTAACTATGGCTACACCTTC

j_call: TRBJ1-4
v_call: TRBV6-5
d_call: -
clone_size: -
cdr3_aa: CASSYSIGRPAEKLFF
cdr3_nt: TGTGCCAGCAGTTACTCGATCGGCAGGCCGGCGGAAAAACTGTTTTTT

j_call: TRBJ1-1
v_call: TRBV7-3
d_call: -
clone_size: -
cdr3_aa: CASSLGQWSEAFF
cdr3_nt: TGTGCCAGCAGCCTGGGTCAGTGGTCCGAAGCTTTCTTT

j_call: TRBJ1-5
v_call: TRBV6-5
d_call: -
clone_size: -
cdr3_aa: CASRGWGSNQPQHF
cdr3_nt: TGTGCCAGCAGAGGGTGGGGTAGCAATCAGCCCCAGCATTTT

j_call: TRBJ2-5
v_call: TRBV9
d_call: TRBD2
clone_size: -
cdr3_aa: CASSVAGVAETQYF
cdr3_nt: TGTGCCAGCAGCGTCGCGGGAGTGGCAGAGACCCAGTACTTC

j_call: TRBJ2-7
v_call: TRBV6-1
d_call: -
clone_size: -
cdr3_aa: CASSRQRDEQYF
cdr3_nt: TGTGCCAGCAGTCGACAGCGCGACGAGCAGTACTTC

j_call: TRBJ2-7
v_call: TRBV6-1
d_call: TRBD2
clone_size: -
cdr3_aa: CASSASGGYEQYF
cdr3_nt: TGTGCCAGCAGTGCTAGCGGGGGTTACGAGCAGTACTTC

j_call: TRBJ2-2
v_call: TRBV6-5
d_call: TRBD2
clone_size: -
cdr3_aa: CASSYDGLVIGELFF
cdr3_nt: TGTGCCAGCAGTTACGACGGACTAGTGATCGGGGAGCTGTTTTTT

j_call: TRBJ1-2
v_call: TRBV6-5
d_call: TRBD1
clone_size: -
cdr3_aa: CASSSGQGIMSYTF
cdr3_nt: TGTGCCAGCAGTTCGGGACAGGGGATTATGAGCTACACCTTC

j_call: TRBJ2-5
v_call: TRBV6-6
d_call: -
clone_size: once
cdr3_aa: CASTLLGVSGETQYF
cdr3_nt: TGTGCCAGCACCCTCCTTGGGGTTAGCGGAGAGACCCAGTACTTC

j_call: TRBJ1-4
v_call: TRBV28
d_call: -
clone_size: -
cdr3_aa: CASSLSSNTATNEKLFF
cdr3_nt: TGTGCCAGCAGTTTATCGTCAAATACTGCAACTAATGAAAAACTGTTTTTT

j_call: TRBJ2-1
v_call: TRBV10-3
d_call: TRBD2
clone_size: -
cdr3_aa: CATLPASGRAGEQFF
cdr3_nt: TGTGCTACACTGCCGGCGAGCGGGAGGGCGGGTGAGCAGTTCTTC

j_call: TRBJ2-3
v_call: TRBV9
d_call: -
clone_size: -
cdr3_aa: CASSVEAGQKSDTQYF
cdr3_nt: TGTGCCAGCAGCGTAGAAGCGGGACAAAAGTCAGATACGCAGTATTTT

j_call: TRBJ1-1
v_call: TRBV10-1
d_call: -
clone_size: -
cdr3_aa: CASSGGHGNEAFF
cdr3_nt: TGCGCCAGCAGTGGGGGACACGGGAATGAAGCTTTCTTT

j_call: TRBJ2-5
v_call: TRBV10-2
d_call: -
clone_size: -
cdr3_aa: CASGSLNLQETQYF
cdr3_nt: TGCGCCAGCGGTAGTCTCAACCTACAAGAGACCCAGTACTTC

j_call: TRBJ2-7
v_call: TRBV6-5
d_call: TRBD2
clone_size: -
cdr3_aa: CASSRLAGNYEQYF
cdr3_nt: TGTGCCAGCAGTCGACTAGCGGGGAACTACGAGCAGTACTTC

j_call: TRBJ2-7
v_call: TRBV5-4
d_call: TRBD2
clone_size: -
cdr3_aa: CASSLRGGISYEQYF
cdr3_nt: TGTGCCAGCAGCTTGCGGGGGGGGATATCCTACGAGCAGTACTTC

j_call: TRBJ2-7
v_call: TRBV10-3
d_call: -
clone_size: -
cdr3_aa: CAISEYPLYEQYF
cdr3_nt: TGTGCCATCAGTGAGTATCCACTCTACGAGCAGTACTTC

j_call: TRBJ1-1
v_call: TRBV5-1
d_call: -
clone_size: -
cdr3_aa: CASTQGMNTEAFF
cdr3_nt: TGCGCCAGCACTCAAGGGATGAACACTGAAGCTTTCTTT

j_call: TRBJ1-5
v_call: TRBV10-3
d_call: TRBD1
clone_size: -
cdr3_aa: CAIRGTGNQPQHF
cdr3_nt: TGTGCCATCAGGGGGACAGGCAATCAGCCCCAGCATTTT

j_call: TRBJ1-6
v_call: TRBV30
d_call: -
clone_size: -
cdr3_aa: CAWRDTGNNSPLHF
cdr3_nt: TGTGCCTGGAGGGATACAGGGAATAATTCACCCCTCCACTTT

j_call: TRBJ2-5
v_call: TRBV7-8
d_call: -
clone_size: -
cdr3_aa: CASSLDVHGGTQYF
cdr3_nt: TGTGCCAGCAGCTTAGATGTTCATGGGGGGACCCAGTACTTC

j_call: TRBJ1-4
v_call: TRBV7-9
d_call: TRBD1
clone_size: -
cdr3_aa: CASSLSYGQATGEKLFF
cdr3_nt: TGTGCCAGCAGCTTATCCTATGGACAGGCCACCGGTGAAAAACTGTTTTTT

j_call: TRBJ1-2
v_call: TRBV10-3
d_call: -
clone_size: -
cdr3_aa: CAISEEVYGYTF
cdr3_nt: TGTGCCATCAGTGAGGAGGTCTATGGCTACACCTTC

j_call: TRBJ2-1
v_call: TRBV10-3
d_call: -
clone_size: -
cdr3_aa: CAISEHGDEQFF
cdr3_nt: TGTGCCATCAGTGAGCACGGGGATGAGCAGTTCTTC

j_call: TRBJ1-4
v_call: TRBV29-1
d_call: -
clone_size: -
cdr3_aa: CSAARDGEKLFF
cdr3_nt: TGCAGCGCCGCAAGGGACGGTGAAAAACTGTTTTTT

j_call: TRBJ2-3
v_call: TRBV2
d_call: TRBD2
clone_size: once
cdr3_aa: CASSELAGGLGTQYF
cdr3_nt: TGTGCCAGCAGCGAACTAGCGGGGGGGCTTGGTACGCAGTATTTT

j_call: TRBJ1-1
v_call: TRBV19
d_call: -
clone_size: -
cdr3_aa: CASSILGQAMNTEAFF
cdr3_nt: TGTGCCAGTAGTATCTTGGGACAAGCAATGAACACTGAAGCTTTCTTT

j_call: TRBJ2-3
v_call: TRBV4-1
d_call: -
clone_size: -
cdr3_aa: CASSQRQGDTQYF
cdr3_nt: TGCGCCAGCAGCCAAAGACAAGGGGATACGCAGTATTTT

j_call: TRBJ1-1
v_call: TRBV19
d_call: -
clone_size: -
cdr3_aa: CASRPLTVFTEAFF
cdr3_nt: TGTGCCAGTAGGCCTCTAACAGTCTTTACTGAAGCTTTCTTT

j_call: TRBJ2-7
v_call: TRBV21-1
d_call: -
clone_size: -
cdr3_aa: CASSKSRGLAGTGAPYEQYF
cdr3_nt: TGTGCCAGCAGCAAATCGCGGGGACTAGCGGGAACAGGGGCCCCCTACGAGCAGTACTTC

j_call: TRBJ2-5
v_call: TRBV29-1
d_call: -
clone_size: -
cdr3_aa: CSVRPGTQETQYF
cdr3_nt: TGCAGCGTTAGGCCCGGGACCCAAGAGACCCAGTACTTC

j_call: TRBJ2-3
v_call: TRBV29-1
d_call: TRBD2
clone_size: -
cdr3_aa: CSVAGGGRSDTQYF
cdr3_nt: TGCAGCGTTGCGGGCGGGGGAAGGTCAGATACGCAGTATTTT

j_call: TRBJ2-7
v_call: TRBV4-1
d_call: TRBD2
clone_size: -
cdr3_aa: CASSQDAALAGPNEQYF
cdr3_nt: TGCGCCAGCAGCCAAGATGCAGCCCTAGCGGGACCCAACGAGCAGTACTTC

j_call: TRBJ1-1
v_call: TRBV4-1
d_call: -
clone_size: once
cdr3_aa: CASSHAGTLNTEAFF
cdr3_nt: TGCGCCAGCAGCCACGCCGGGACGCTAAACACTGAAGCTTTCTTT

j_call: TRBJ2-1
v_call: TRBV15
d_call: -
clone_size: -
cdr3_aa: CATSRAGVKDRSDNEQFF
cdr3_nt: TGTGCCACCAGCAGAGCGGGGGTCAAGGACAGGTCAGACAATGAGCAGTTCTTC